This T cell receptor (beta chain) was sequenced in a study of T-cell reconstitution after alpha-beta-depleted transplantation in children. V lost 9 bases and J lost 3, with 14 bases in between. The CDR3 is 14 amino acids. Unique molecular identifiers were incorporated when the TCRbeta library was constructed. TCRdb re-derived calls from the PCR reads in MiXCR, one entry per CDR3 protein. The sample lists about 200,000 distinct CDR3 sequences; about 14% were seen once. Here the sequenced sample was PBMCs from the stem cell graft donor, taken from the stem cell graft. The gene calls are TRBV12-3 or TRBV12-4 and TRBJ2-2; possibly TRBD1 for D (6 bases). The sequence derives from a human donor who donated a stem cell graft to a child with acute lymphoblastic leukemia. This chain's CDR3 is CASTRGWDTGELFF. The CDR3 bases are TGTGCCAGTACCAGGGGTTGGGACACCGGGGAGCTGTTTTTT.